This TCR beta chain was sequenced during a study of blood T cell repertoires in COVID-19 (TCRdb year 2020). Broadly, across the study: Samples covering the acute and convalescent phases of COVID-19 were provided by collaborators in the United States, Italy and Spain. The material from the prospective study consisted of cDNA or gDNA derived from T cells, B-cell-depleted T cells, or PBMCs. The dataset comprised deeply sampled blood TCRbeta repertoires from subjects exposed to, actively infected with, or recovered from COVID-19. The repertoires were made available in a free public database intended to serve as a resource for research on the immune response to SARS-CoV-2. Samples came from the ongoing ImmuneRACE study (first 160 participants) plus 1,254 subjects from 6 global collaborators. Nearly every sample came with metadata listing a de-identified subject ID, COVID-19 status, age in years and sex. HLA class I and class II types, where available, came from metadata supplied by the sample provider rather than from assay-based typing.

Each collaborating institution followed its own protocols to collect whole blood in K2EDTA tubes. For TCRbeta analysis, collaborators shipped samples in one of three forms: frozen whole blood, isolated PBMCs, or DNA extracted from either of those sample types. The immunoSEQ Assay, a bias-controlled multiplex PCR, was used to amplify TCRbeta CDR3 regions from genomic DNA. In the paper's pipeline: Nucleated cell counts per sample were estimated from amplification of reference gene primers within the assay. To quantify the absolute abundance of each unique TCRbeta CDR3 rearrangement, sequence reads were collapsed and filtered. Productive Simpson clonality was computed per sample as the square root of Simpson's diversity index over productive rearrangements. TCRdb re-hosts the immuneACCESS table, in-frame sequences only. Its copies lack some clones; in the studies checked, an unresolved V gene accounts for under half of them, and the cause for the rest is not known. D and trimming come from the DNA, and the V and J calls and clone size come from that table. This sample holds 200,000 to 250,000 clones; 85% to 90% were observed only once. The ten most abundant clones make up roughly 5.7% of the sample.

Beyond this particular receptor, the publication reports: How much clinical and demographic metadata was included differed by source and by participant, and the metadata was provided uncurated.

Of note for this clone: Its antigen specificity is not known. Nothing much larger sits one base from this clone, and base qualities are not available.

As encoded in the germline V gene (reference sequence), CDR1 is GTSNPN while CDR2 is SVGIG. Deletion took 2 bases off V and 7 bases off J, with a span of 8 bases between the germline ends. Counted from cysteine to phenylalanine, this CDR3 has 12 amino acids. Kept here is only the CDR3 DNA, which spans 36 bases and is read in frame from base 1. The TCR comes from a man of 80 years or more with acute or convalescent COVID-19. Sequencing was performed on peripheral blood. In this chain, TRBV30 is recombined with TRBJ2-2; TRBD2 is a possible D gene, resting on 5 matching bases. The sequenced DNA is TGTGCCTGGAGTCCTGGACTCGGGGAGCTGTTTTTT. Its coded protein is CAWSPGLGELFF.